This TCR beta chain is from a study of identifying expanded T cells in peripheral blood. Study-level points and caveats: Differentially abundant clones: about 1.2 between replicates, around 16 at 2 to 3 weeks, around 19 at four. Two-week clone count variance significantly increased as total template count grew.

The data were produced by immunoSEQ multiplex PCR, yet TCRdb's version contains in-frame clones alone and is incomplete. The repertoire holds 90,000 to 120,000 clones, with approximately 90% as singletons. Collection occurred without any documented infections or immune events in donors. A word on this clone: What it binds is not known.

With 4 bases clipped from V and 0 bases from J, the junction kept 8 bases outside the gene matches. Germline V gene data show CDR1 as GTSNPN and CDR2 as SVGIG (reference sequence). The CDR3 length is 16 residues. The chain uses TRBV30 and TRBJ2-7; the match to TRBD1 covers 11 bases. Sequenced: blood. The TCR sequence derives from a person between 18 and 75 years old in good health. The CDR3 nucleotides are TGTGCCTGGACCCGGGGGGACAGGGGGTTCTCCTACGAGCAGTACTTC. This encodes CAWTRGDRGFSYEQYF. Complete variable domain (other parts from reference TRBV30 and TRBJ2-7): SQTIHQWPATLVQPVGSPLSLECTVEGTSNPNLYWYRQAAGRGLQLLFYSVGIGQISSEVPQNLSASRPQDRQFILSSKKLLLSDSGFYLCAWTRGDRGFSYEQYFGPGTRLTVT.